This T cell receptor (beta chain) appears in the sequencing data of a study of shared clonotypes between healthy human individuals. Study-level findings and limits: Richness estimates generally favored naive over memory subsets.

With regard to this clone: What it binds is not known.

Trimming shortened V by 6 bases and J by 5 bases, and 14 bases separated the two germline ends. This CDR3 comprises 14 residues. Per the germline V gene, CDR1 is MNHEY and CDR2 is SVGAGI. A deep-level run was used for the assay. Sequencing used immunoSEQ multiplex PCR; TCRdb keeps in-frame clones, though not all of them. The sample contains about 2 million clones, about 95% of which appear only once. Naive CD8 isolation took CD45RO-negative cells positively selected for CCR7 and excluded terminally differentiated effector memory CD45RA+ cells. Sequenced: naive CD8+ T cells sorted from blood. The V call is TRBV6-5, the J call TRBJ1-5; D is perhaps TRBD1 (6 bases). The receptor comes from a man aged 18 to 30 in good health. In DNA, the CDR3 is TGTGCCAGCAGCACGCGGGGGGCTGATCAGCCCCAGCATTTT. This translates into CASSTRGADQPQHF.